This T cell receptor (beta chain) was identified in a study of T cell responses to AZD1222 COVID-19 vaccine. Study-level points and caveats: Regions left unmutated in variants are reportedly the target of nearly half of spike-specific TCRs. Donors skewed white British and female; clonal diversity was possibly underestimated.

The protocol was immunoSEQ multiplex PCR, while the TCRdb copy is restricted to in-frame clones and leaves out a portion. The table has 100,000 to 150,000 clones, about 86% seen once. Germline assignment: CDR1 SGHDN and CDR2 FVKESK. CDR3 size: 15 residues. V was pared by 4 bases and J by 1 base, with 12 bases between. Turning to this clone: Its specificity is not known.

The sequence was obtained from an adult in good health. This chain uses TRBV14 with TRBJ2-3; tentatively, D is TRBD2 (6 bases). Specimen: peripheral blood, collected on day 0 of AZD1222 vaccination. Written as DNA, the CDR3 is TGTGCCAGCAGCCCCTGGGGAGGACGCACAGATACGCAGTATTTT. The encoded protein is CASSPWGGRTDTQYF.